This T cell receptor beta chain was sequenced during a study of OX40 agonist ivuxolimab in advanced cancers. Note on this clone: Its antigen is currently unknown.

General study points: Among T cells, CD8+ cells averaged more expanded clones than CD4+ cells.

The CDR3 runs 15 residues. Per the germline V gene, CDR1 is LGHNA and CDR2 is YNFKEQ. Trimming removed 2 bases from V and 2 bases from J, with 10 bases in between. Clones were read by immunoSEQ multiplex PCR, and TCRdb kept only the in-frame ones, dropping some. The sample lists about 17,000 clones, around 73% occurring once. V gene TRBV4-2 combines with J gene TRBJ1-5; D may be TRBD1 (6 bases). This TCR derives from an adult with an advanced solid tumor such as melanoma, head and neck, liver or kidney cancer. The specimen was CD4+ or CD8+ T cells sorted from blood, collected in a trial of the OX40 agonist ivuxolimab. CDR3 protein: CASSQTGYGNQPQHF. In DNA form, the CDR3 reads TGTGCCAGCAGCCAAACAGGGTACGGCAATCAGCCCCAGCATTTT.